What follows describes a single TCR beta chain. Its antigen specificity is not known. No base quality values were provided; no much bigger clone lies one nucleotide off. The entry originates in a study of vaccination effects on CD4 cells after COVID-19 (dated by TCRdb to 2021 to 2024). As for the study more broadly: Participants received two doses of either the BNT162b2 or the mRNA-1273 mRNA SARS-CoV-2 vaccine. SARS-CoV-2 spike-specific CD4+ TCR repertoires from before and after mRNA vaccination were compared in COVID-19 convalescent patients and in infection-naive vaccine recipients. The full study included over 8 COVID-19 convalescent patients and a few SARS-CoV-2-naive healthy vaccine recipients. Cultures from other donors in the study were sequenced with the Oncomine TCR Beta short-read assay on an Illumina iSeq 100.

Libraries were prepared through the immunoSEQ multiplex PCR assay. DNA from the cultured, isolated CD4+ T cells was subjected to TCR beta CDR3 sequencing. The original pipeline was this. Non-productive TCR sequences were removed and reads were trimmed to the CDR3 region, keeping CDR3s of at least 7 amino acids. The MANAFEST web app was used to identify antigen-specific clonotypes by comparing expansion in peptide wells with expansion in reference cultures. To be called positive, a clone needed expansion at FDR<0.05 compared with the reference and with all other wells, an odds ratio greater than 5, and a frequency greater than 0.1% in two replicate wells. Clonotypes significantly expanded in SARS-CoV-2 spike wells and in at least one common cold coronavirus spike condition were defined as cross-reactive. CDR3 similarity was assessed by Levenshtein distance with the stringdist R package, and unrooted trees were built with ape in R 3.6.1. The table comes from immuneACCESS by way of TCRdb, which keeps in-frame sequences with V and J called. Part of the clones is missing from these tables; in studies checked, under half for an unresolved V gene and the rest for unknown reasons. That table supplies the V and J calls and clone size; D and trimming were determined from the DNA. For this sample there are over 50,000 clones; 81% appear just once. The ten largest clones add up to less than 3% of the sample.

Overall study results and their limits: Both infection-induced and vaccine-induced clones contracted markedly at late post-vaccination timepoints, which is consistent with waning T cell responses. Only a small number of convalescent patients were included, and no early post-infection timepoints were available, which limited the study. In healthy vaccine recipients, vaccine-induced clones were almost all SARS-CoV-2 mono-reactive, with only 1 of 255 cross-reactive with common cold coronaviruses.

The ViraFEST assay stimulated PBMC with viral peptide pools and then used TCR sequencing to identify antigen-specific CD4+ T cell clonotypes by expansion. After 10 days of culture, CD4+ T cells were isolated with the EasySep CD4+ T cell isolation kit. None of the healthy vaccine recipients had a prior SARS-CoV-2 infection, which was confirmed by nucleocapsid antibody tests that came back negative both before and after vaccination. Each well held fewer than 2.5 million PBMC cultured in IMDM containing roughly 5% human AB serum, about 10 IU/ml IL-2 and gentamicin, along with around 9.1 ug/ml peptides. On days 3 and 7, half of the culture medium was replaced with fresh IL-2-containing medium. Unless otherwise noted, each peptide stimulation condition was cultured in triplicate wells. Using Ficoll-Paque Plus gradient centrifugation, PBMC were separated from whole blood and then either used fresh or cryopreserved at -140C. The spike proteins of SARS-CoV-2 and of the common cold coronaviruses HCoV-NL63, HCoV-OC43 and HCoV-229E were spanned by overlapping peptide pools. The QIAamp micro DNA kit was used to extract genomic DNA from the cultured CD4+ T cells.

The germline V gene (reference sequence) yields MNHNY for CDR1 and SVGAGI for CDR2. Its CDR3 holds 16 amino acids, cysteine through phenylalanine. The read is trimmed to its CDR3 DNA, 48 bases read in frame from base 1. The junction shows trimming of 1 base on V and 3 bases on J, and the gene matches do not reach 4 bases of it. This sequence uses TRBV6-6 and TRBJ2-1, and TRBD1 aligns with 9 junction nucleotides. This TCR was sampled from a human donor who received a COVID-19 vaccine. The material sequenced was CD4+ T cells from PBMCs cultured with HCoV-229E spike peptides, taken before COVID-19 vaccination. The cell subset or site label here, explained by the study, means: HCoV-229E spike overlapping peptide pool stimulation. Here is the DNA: TGTGCCAGCAGTTACTTACAGGGGGCGTACTACAATGAGCAGTTCTTC. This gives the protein CASSYLQGAYYNEQFF.